This T cell receptor (beta chain) was documented in a study of blood T cell repertoires in COVID-19. Per the study methods: Reference gene primer amplification gave nucleated cell count estimates. Generated by immunoSEQ multiplex PCR, the TCRdb table keeps only in-frame clones and is missing some. That table is the source of V, J and clone size, and D and trimming were worked out from the DNA. Of 25,000 to 30,000 clones in the sample, about 92% were seen once. CDR3 length equals 12 residues. Per germline, CDR1 SGHDT and CDR2 YYEEEE. Trimming removed 4 bases from V and 7 bases from J, with 9 bases in between.

The receptor was derived from a man over 45 with active COVID-19. The V call is TRBV5-6, the J call TRBJ2-1; D remains unclear. The sample was peripheral blood. CDR3 sequence: CASSLYKNEQFF. CDR3 DNA sequence: TGTGCCAGCAGCCTGTACAAAAATGAGCAGTTCTTC. The variable domain in full, with the rest retrieved from reference TRBV5-6 and TRBJ2-1, is DAGVTQSPTHLIKTRGQQVTLRCSPKSGHDTVSWYQQALGQGPQFIFQYYEEEERQRGNFPDRFSGHQFPNYSSELNVNALLLGDSALYLCASSLYKNEQFFGPGTRLTVL.